The 26 T cell receptor beta chains reported below all come from one sample, sequenced in a study of CD8+ T cells in alopecia areata. Punch biopsies of lesional scalp, plus peripheral blood, were taken from alopecia areata patients. Extraction and reverse transcription of RNA yielded cDNA as the sequencing template. Libraries were prepared by immunoSEQ multiplex PCR; TCRdb keeps only in-frame clonotypes and omits some of them. Among several thousand clones listed, nearly 70% were seen once. The specimen was skin, collected at week 0. These receptors came from a human donor with alopecia areata.

This clone was observed a single time. The rearrangement links TRBV4-1 to TRBJ1-2; tentatively, D is TRBD1 (5 bases). This CDR3 has 16 amino acids. CDR1 and CDR2 from the germline V gene are MGHRA and YSYEKL. The ends were cut back, 0 bases at V and 4 bases at J, with 15 bases in the middle. Here the CDR3 reads CASSQDRQGMAYGYTF. The CDR3 coding sequence is TGCGCCAGCAGCCAAGATAGGCAGGGTATGGCCTATGGCTACACCTTC.

This clone is labeled medium-sized (0.01 to 0.1%). V and J are TRBV7-3 and TRBJ2-7; D unclear. The germline V and J ends were trimmed by 6 bases and 0 bases, with 12 bases remaining between them. CDR1 is SGHTA and CDR2 is FQGTGA in the germline V gene. The CDR3 is made up of 14 amino acids. The CDR3, as DNA: TGTGCCAGCAGGACTCGCGGAACCTCCTACGAGCAGTACTTC. Residues: CASRTRGTSYEQYF.

The chain uses TRBV9 and TRBJ1-2; D ambiguous. The CDR3 totals 15 residues. CDR1 is SGDLS, CDR2 YYNGEE, per germline. Trimming left V 1 base short and J 8 bases short, with 18 bases between. CDR3: CASSVWTVPLLGYTF. The CDR3 region has the DNA TGTGCCAGCAGCGTATGGACCGTCCCCCTGCTGGGCTACACCTTC.

This clone occurred a few times. The chain carries TRBV18 and TRBJ1-6; D remains ambiguous. Germline V CDR1 and CDR2: KGHSH, LQKENI. Deletions cut 3 bases from V and 6 bases from J, with 12 bases between. This CDR3 region has 15 residues. The CDR3 coding sequence is TGTGCCAGCTCACCCCGGGCACAGAGTAATTCACCCCTCCACTTT. Protein product: CASSPRAQSNSPLHF. The full variable domain, its missing parts supplied by reference TRBV18 and TRBJ1-6, is NAGVMQNPRHLVRRRGQEARLRCSPMKGHSHVYWYRQLPEEGLKFMVYLQKENIIDESGMPKERFSAEFPKEGPSILRIQQVVRGDSAAYFCASSPRAQSNSPLHFGNGTRLTVT.

The V call is TRBV7-2, the J call TRBJ1-3; tentative D call: TRBD1 (6 bases). Between the trimmed V and J ends, which lost 2 bases and 4 bases, there was a span of 12 bases. Germline values: CDR1 SGHTA, CDR2 FQGNSA. CDR3 size: 15 residues. Here the CDR3 reads CASSLPGQYGNTIYF. The CDR3 DNA is TGTGCCAGCAGCTTACCCGGACAGTACGGAAACACCATATATTTT.

This chain connects TRBV11-3 to TRBJ2-3; the D gene is possibly TRBD2 (6 bases). CDR1 is SGHNT, CDR2 YENEEA, per germline. The CDR3 has 13 amino acids. The ends were cut back, 5 bases at V and 1 base at J, with 7 bases in the middle. The CDR3 nucleotides are TGTGCCAGCAGCCCGGGGGGCACAGATACGCAGTATTTT. Translated, it gives CASSPGGTDTQYF.

This rearrangement joins TRBV10-3 to TRBJ2-7; D may be TRBD2 (6 bases). V lost 8 bases and J lost 3, with 20 bases in between. Germline assignment: CDR1 ENHRY and CDR2 SYGVKD. The CDR3 covers 15 residues. CDR3: CAIRGEWSTLYEQYF. In DNA form, the CDR3 reads TGTGCCATCCGCGGGGAGTGGAGTACCCTCTACGAGCAGTACTTC.

This clone was counted a few times. V is TRBV29-1 and J is TRBJ1-1, with D possibly matching TRBD1 (5 bases). V shed 0 bases and J shed 11 bases, with 13 bases lying between them. This CDR3 has 12 residues. Germline CDR1 is SQVTM and CDR2 is ANQGSEA. CDR3 in amino acids: CSVEDLGAAAFF. In nucleotides, the CDR3 is TGCAGCGTTGAAGATCTAGGGGCGGCCGCTTTCTTT.

The chain uses TRBV5-1 and TRBJ2-1; 9 nucleotides match TRBD2. CDR3 length: 18 amino acids. The germline V gene encodes CDR1 SGHRS and CDR2 YFSETQ. J lost 5 bases, V lost 0 bases, and 12 bases had no gene match. The CDR3 DNA reads TGCGCCAGCAGCTTGGTTGGTCTAGCGGGGATTCGGGACAATGAGCAGTTCTTC. Translated: CASSLVGLAGIRDNEQFF.

The V call is TRBV5-8, the J call TRBJ1-1; D gene unclear. The CDR3 is 14 residues long. Germline V lookup: CDR1 SGHTS, CDR2 YDEGEE. The V gene lost 4 bases and the J gene lost 3 bases, with 13 bases spanning the gap. Here the CDR3 reads CASSLSFLDTEAFF. The CDR3 DNA follows: TGTGCCAGCAGCCTATCGTTCCTAGACACTGAAGCTTTCTTT.

This clone was found a few times. The V and J genes are TRBV5-1 and TRBJ2-3; maybe TRBD2 (6 bases). CDR1 and CDR2 (germline): SGHRS, YFSETQ. Trimming took 0 bases from V and 0 from J, leaving 17 bases between them. The CDR3 is 18 residues long. CDR3 sequence (DNA): TGCGCCAGCAGCTTGGGGAGTGGACGGGGGAGAAGCACAGATACGCAGTATTTT. It codes for CASSLGSGRGRSTDTQYF.

The chain employs TRBV10-3 and TRBJ1-1; TRBD1 aligns across 9 bases. Germline V CDR1 and CDR2: ENHRY, SYGVKD. The junction had 5 bases not matched to a gene; V was cut back by 6 bases and J by 0 bases. This CDR3 has 15 amino acids. In nucleotides, the CDR3 is TGTGCCATCAGGGACAGGGGAGAAATGAACACTGAAGCTTTCTTT. It specifies CAIRDRGEMNTEAFF.

This chain connects TRBV4-3 to TRBJ2-3; TRBD2 might be the D (6 bases). The CDR3 consists of 13 residues. Per the germline V gene, CDR1 is LGHNA and CDR2 is YSLEER. Trimming removed 2 bases at V and 4 bases at J, with 7 bases between. The CDR3 nucleotides are TGCGCCAGCAGCCAACGACTAGCAGATACGCAGTATTTT. Amino acid sequence: CASSQRLADTQYF.

This clone was found a few times. The gene calls are TRBV29-1 and TRBJ2-1, with 13 bases lining up with TRBD2. This CDR3 has 14 residues. CDR1 SQVTM and CDR2 ANQGSEA come from the germline V gene. V shed 8 bases, J shed 6 bases, and the junction held 7 bases outside the gene matches. The CDR3 loop reads CSQTSGGLFNEQFF. CDR3 DNA sequence: TGCAGCCAGACTAGCGGGGGGCTATTCAATGAGCAGTTCTTC.

The V gene is TRBV4-2, the J gene TRBJ2-2; D is perhaps TRBD1 (6 bases). The V end lost 2 bases, the J end lost 1 base, and 11 bases lay between the germline ends. The length of the CDR3 is 16 residues. The germline V gene has CDR1 LGHNA and CDR2 YNFKEQ. The CDR3 is CASSQTDRKNTGELFF. The CDR3 DNA sequence: TGTGCCAGCAGCCAAACGGACAGAAAGAACACCGGGGAGCTGTTTTTT.

Turning to this clone: The sample carries other DNA sequences with the same CDR3. The gene calls are TRBV7-2 and TRBJ2-1, with D perhaps assigned TRBD1 or TRBD2 (5 bases each). CDR3 length equals 12 residues. Trimming took off 5 bases at V and 10 bases at J, with 12 bases between the two ends. Germline loops: CDR1 SGHTA, CDR2 FQGNSA. The CDR3 DNA follows: TGTGCCAGCAGCCCGGGACGGCGGGAGCAGTTCTTC. Its protein is CASSPGRREQFF.

The table lists this clone with a count of one. The chain carries TRBV7-2 and TRBJ1-6, with D possibly matching TRBD1 (5 bases). The germline gives CDR1 SGHTA, CDR2 FQGNSA. The germline V and J ends were trimmed by 2 bases and 9 bases, with 17 bases remaining between them. This CDR3 is built from 16 residues. CDR3 DNA sequence: TGTGCCAGCAGCTTATGGGATCGGGGGAGCTCTTCACCCCTCCACTTT. Translated, it gives CASSLWDRGSSSPLHF. Looking up the rest from reference TRBV7-2 and TRBJ1-6 gives the full variable domain: GAGVSQSPSNKVTEKGKDVELRCDPISGHTALYWYRQSLGQGLEFLIYFQGNSAPDKSGLPSDRFSAERTGGSVSTLTIQRTQQEDSAVYLCASSLWDRGSSSPLHFGNGTRLTVT.

The V and J genes are TRBV19 and TRBJ1-6; tentative D call: TRBD1 (6 bases). V was cut by 7 bases and J by 8 bases, with 12 bases left in between. Germline CDR1 and CDR2: LNHDA and SQIVND (reference sequence). The CDR3 length is 13 residues. Here the CDR3 reads CASNRERDSPLHF. For the CDR3, the DNA is TGTGCCAGTAACAGGGAAAGGGATTCACCCCTCCACTTT.

The V call is TRBV19, the J call TRBJ2-1, with a tentative D call TRBD2 (5 bases). CDR3 length: 15 residues. V lost 5 bases and J 4 bases, leaving 15 bases between the germline ends. CDR1 and CDR2 from the germline V gene are LNHDA and SQIVND (reference sequence). CDR3: CASSRPDLAYNEQFF. The CDR3 DNA reads as TGTGCCAGTAGTCGGCCAGATCTAGCTTACAATGAGCAGTTCTTC. Full variable domain (rest looked up from reference TRBV19 and TRBJ2-1): DGGITQSPKYLFRKEGQNVTLSCEQNLNHDAMYWYRQDPGQGLRLIYYSQIVNDFQKGDIAEGYSVSREKKESFPLTVTSAQKNPTAFYLCASSRPDLAYNEQFFGPGTRLTVL.

The chain couples TRBV14 to TRBJ1-1; no definite D call. Germline V gene data show CDR1 as SGHDN and CDR2 as FVKESK. The CDR3 spans 16 residues. With 1 base removed from V and 0 bases from J, the gap between germline ends came to 12 bases. The CDR3, as DNA: TGTGCCAGCAGCCAAGTCGAATCGCGGGTGAACACTGAAGCTTTCTTT. It codes for CASSQVESRVNTEAFF.

The CDR3 loop is CASSELGLTGDEQYF. CDR3 coding DNA: TGTGCCAGCAGCGAATTAGGGCTAACGGGGGACGAGCAGTACTTC. The chain uses TRBV7-7 and TRBJ2-7; weak D call: TRBD2 (6 bases). This CDR3 comprises 15 residues. V lost 5 bases, J lost 5 bases, and 19 bases lay in between. Germline-derived CDR1 and CDR2 are SSHAT and FNYEAQ (reference sequence).

This clone was observed a handful of times. The V call is TRBV6-5, the J call TRBJ2-2; D gene unclear. With 4 bases removed from V and 4 bases from J, the gap between germline ends came to 10 bases. This CDR3 spans 14 amino acids. CDR1 MNHEY and CDR2 SVGAGI come from the germline V gene. CDR3 loop: CASSSSGVTGELFF. The CDR3 DNA sequence: TGTGCCAGCAGTTCATCGGGTGTCACCGGGGAGCTGTTTTTT.

V gene TRBV11-2 combines with J gene TRBJ1-1, with D possibly being TRBD1 (6 bases). Trimming pared 1 base from V and 1 base from J, leaving 19 bases between. CDR1 is SGHAT and CDR2 is FQNNGV in the germline V gene. This CDR3 has 18 residues. The CDR3 here is CASSLVGGLGGRNTEAFF. The CDR3 region has the DNA TGTGCCAGCAGCTTAGTAGGGGGACTAGGAGGGAGGAACACTGAAGCTTTCTTT.

The chain recombines TRBV11-2 with TRBJ2-7; either TRBD1 or TRBD2 may fit D (6 bases each). The CDR3 is made up of 15 amino acids. Trimming shortened V by 4 bases and J by 0 bases, and 13 bases separated the two germline ends. The germline V gene encodes CDR1 SGHAT and CDR2 FQNNGV. Written as DNA, the CDR3 is TGTGCCAGCAGCTCTCTAGGGGGGATCTCCTACGAGCAGTACTTC. It specifies CASSSLGGISYEQYF.

The chain couples TRBV6-5 to TRBJ1-1, with D tentatively TRBD1 (6 bases). The length of the CDR3 is 11 residues. Looked up from germline, CDR1 is MNHEY and CDR2 is SVGAGI. The germline V and J ends were trimmed by 7 bases and 10 bases, with 13 bases remaining between them. CDR3 bases: TGTGCCAGCATGAAAGACAGGCTAGCTTTCTTT. Translation gives CASMKDRLAFF.

This clone was recorded a few times. The chain carries TRBV6-1 and TRBJ2-2; D gene ambiguous. In germline, CDR1 is MNHNS, CDR2 SASEGT. The germline V and J ends were trimmed by 6 bases and 2 bases, with 10 bases remaining between them. The CDR3 has 14 amino acids. The CDR3, as DNA: TGTGCCAGCAGGGTCGGGCGAAACACCGGGGAGCTGTTTTTT. Translated, it gives CASRVGRNTGELFF.